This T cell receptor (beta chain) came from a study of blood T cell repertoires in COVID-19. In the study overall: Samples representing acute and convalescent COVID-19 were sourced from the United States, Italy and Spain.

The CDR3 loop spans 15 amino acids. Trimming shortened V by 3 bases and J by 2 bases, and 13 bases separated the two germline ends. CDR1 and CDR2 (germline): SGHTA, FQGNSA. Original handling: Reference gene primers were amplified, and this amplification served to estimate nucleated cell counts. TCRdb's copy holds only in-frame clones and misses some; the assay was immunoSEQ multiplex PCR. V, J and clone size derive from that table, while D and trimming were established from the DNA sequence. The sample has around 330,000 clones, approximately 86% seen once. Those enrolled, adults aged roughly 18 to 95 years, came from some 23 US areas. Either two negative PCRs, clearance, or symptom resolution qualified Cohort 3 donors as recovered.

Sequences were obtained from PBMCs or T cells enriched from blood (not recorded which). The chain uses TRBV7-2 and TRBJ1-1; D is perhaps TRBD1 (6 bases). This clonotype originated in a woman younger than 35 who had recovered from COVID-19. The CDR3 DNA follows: TGTGCCAGCAGCTTTGACAGGATTGGAAACACTGAAGCTTTCTTT. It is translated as CASSFDRIGNTEAFF.